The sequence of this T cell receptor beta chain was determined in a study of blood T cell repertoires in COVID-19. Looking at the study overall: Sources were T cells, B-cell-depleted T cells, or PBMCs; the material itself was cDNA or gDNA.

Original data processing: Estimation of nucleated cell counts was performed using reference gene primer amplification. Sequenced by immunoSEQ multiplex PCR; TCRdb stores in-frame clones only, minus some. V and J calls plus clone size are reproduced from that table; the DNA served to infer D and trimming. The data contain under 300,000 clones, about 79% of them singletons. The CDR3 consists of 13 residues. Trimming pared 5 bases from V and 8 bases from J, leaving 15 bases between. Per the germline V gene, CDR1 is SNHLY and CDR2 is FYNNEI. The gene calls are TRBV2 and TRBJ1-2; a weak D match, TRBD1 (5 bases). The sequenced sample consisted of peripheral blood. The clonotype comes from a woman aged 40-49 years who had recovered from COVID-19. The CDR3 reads CASSNTGSAGYTF. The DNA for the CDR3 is TGTGCCAGCAGTAATACAGGTTCAGCCGGCTACACCTTC.